Shown below are 10 T cell receptor beta chains from a single sample sequenced in a study of blood T cell repertoires in COVID-19. TCRdb's copy holds only in-frame clones and misses some; the assay was immunoSEQ multiplex PCR. The table lists more than 150,000 clones, 70% to 80% of them singletons. The sample consisted of PBMCs or T cells enriched from blood (not recorded which). These receptor sequences come from a man aged 60 to 75 who had been exposed to COVID-19.

The rearrangement uses TRBV5-1 and TRBJ1-6, with 8 positions matching TRBD1. The germline V gene has CDR1 SGHRS and CDR2 YFSETQ. This CDR3 region has 18 residues. After removal of 4 bases from V and 8 bases from J, the junction contained 17 bases not matched to a gene. The CDR3 loop reads CASSIGQGGPVSDSPLHF. The CDR3 DNA is TGCGCCAGCAGCATCGGACAGGGTGGTCCGGTATCAGATTCACCCCTCCACTTT.

This rearrangement joins TRBV27 to TRBJ2-1; 7 nucleotides line up with TRBD1. J gave up 5 bases and V 6 bases, and 16 bases lay outside the gene matches. Germline CDR1 MNHEY, CDR2 SMNVEV (reference sequence). The length of the CDR3 is 17 residues. CDR3 residues: CASRYRRDSLQNNEQFF. DNA for the CDR3: TGTGCCAGCAGATATCGCCGGGACAGCCTACAGAACAATGAGCAGTTCTTC.

The chain employs TRBV6-5 and TRBJ1-4, with a possible D match to TRBD1 (5 bases). V was trimmed by 1 base and J by 8 bases, leaving 14 bases between them. CDR1 is MNHEY, CDR2 SVGAGI, per germline. This CDR3 has 15 residues. In nucleotides, the CDR3 is TGTGCCAGCAGTTACTGGGGCTCAGCAGAAGAAAAACTGTTTTTT. Translated, it gives CASSYWGSAEEKLFF.

This clone showed up just once. CDR3 protein: CASSARGIASYEQYF. CDR3 in DNA: TGTGCCAGCTCCGCCCGGGGAATCGCGTCCTACGAGCAGTACTTC. The rearrangement uses TRBV11-1 and TRBJ2-7, with D possibly being TRBD2 (5 bases). This CDR3 contains 15 residues. Trimming took 8 bases from V and 1 from J, leaving 18 bases between them. CDR1 and CDR2 from the germline V gene are SGHAT and FQDESV (reference sequence).

The chain carries TRBV5-1 and TRBJ2-5; perhaps TRBD2 as D (6 bases). The CDR3 runs 13 residues. V was trimmed by 5 bases and J by 3 bases, leaving 11 bases between them. CDR1 is SGHRS and CDR2 is YFSETQ in the germline V gene. The CDR3 DNA sequence: TGCGCCAGCAGTACTAGCAGGGAAGAGACCCAGTACTTC. It encodes CASSTSREETQYF.

The chain has TRBV29-1 and TRBJ1-2, with D unclear. V was shortened by 4 bases and J by 2 bases, with 8 bases between the two germline ends. The CDR3 extends over 12 amino acids. Germline V lookup: CDR1 SQVTM, CDR2 ANQGSEA. Written as DNA, the CDR3 is TGCAGCGTTGTGAACAGCAACTATGGCTACACCTTC. This codes for CSVVNSNYGYTF.

The chain employs TRBV18 and TRBJ1-2, with D unclear. The CDR3 is 12 amino acids. Germline CDR1 is KGHSH and CDR2 is LQKENI. V dropped 2 bases and J dropped 7 bases, with 8 bases sitting between them. The CDR3 DNA sequence: TGTGCCAGCTCACCATTGGGCTCTGGCTACACCTTC. The encoded protein is CASSPLGSGYTF.

The J gene is TRBJ1-1, the V gene TRBV12-5, with D unresolved. This CDR3 spans 13 amino acids. Germline V gives CDR1 LGHNT, CDR2 FRNRAP. V gave up 6 bases and J gave up 5 bases, with 13 bases separating them. The CDR3 coding sequence is TGTGCTAGTGGCCACAGTAGCGGGACTGAAGCTTTCTTT. Encoded protein: CASGHSSGTEAFF.

This clone was detected only once. This chain connects TRBV9 to TRBJ2-5; 9 nucleotides align to TRBD2. V gave up 0 bases and J gave up 4 bases; unmatched junction bases: 4. CDR1 is SGDLS and CDR2 is YYNGEE in the germline V gene. This CDR3 comprises 15 residues. CDR3 protein: CASSVGLAGRETQYF. The CDR3 DNA sequence: TGTGCCAGCAGCGTAGGCCTAGCGGGGCGAGAGACCCAGTACTTC.

V gene TRBV2 combines with J gene TRBJ2-1; D unclear. CDR3 length: 11 amino acids. Deletions cut 6 bases from V and 6 bases from J, with 6 bases between. The germline CDR1 and CDR2 sequences are SNHLY and FYNNEI. The CDR3 region is CASSGSNEQFF. In nucleotides, the CDR3 is TGTGCCAGCAGCGGGTCCAATGAGCAGTTCTTC.